What follows are 26 T cell receptor beta chains derived from one specimen sequenced in a study of blood T cell repertoires in COVID-19. TCRdb's copy holds only in-frame clones and misses some; the assay was immunoSEQ multiplex PCR. The table lists about 120,000 clones, about 89% of them singletons. Sequencing was done on a sample of peripheral blood. The receptors derive from a woman in her seventies with COVID-19, enrolled during active disease.

V usage is TRBV4-1 and J usage is TRBJ1-5, with D uncertain. CDR1 and CDR2 from the germline V gene are MGHRA and YSYEKL. There are 17 residues in the CDR3. V lost 0 bases and J 4 bases, leaving 16 bases between the germline ends. The CDR3 DNA reads as TGCGCCAGCAGCCAAGACCAGACCCTAGTTCGTAATCAGCCCCAGCATTTT. This translates into CASSQDQTLVRNQPQHF.

This chain's CDR3 is CASTSGANYGYTF. As DNA, the CDR3 is TGTGCCAGCACCTCAGGGGCTAACTATGGCTACACCTTC. The rearrangement joins TRBV12-3 or TRBV12-4 to TRBJ1-2; maybe TRBD1 (6 bases). The V gene lost 7 bases and the J gene lost 0 bases, with 9 bases spanning the gap. The CDR3 runs 13 residues.

The rearrangement joins TRBV6-4 to TRBJ2-2; 8 bases fit TRBD1. Per the germline V gene, CDR1 is MRHNA and CDR2 is SNTAGT. Trimming cost V 10 bases and J 4 bases; bases outside gene matches: 11. The CDR3 consists of 15 residues. CDR3 sequence reads: CATKSGTGATGELFF. In nucleotides, the CDR3 is TGTGCCACCAAATCGGGGACAGGTGCCACCGGGGAGCTGTTTTTT.

The V and J genes are TRBV2 and TRBJ1-1; 7 nucleotides match TRBD1. The germline gives CDR1 SNHLY, CDR2 FYNNEI. The CDR3 runs 14 residues. V shed 5 bases, J shed 3 bases, and the junction held 6 bases outside the gene matches. The CDR3 sequence: CASSRSQGDTEAFF. The CDR3 region has the DNA TGTGCCAGCAGTAGATCGCAGGGGGACACTGAAGCTTTCTTT.

The rearrangement links TRBV19 to TRBJ2-7, with TRBD1 matching over 11 bases. CDR1 and CDR2 from the germline V gene are LNHDA and SQIVND (reference sequence). The CDR3 length is 15 residues. Trimming removed 6 bases from V and 0 bases from J; junction bases left unmatched: 4. CDR3 region: CASSPGTGGSYEQYF. The CDR3 nucleotides read TGTGCCAGTAGCCCAGGGACAGGGGGCTCCTACGAGCAGTACTTC.

The rearrangement uses TRBV5-1 and TRBJ2-1; D gene uncertain. The CDR3 spans 14 residues. Trimming stripped 0 bases from V and 0 bases from J, with 4 bases between. CDR1 and CDR2 from the germline V gene are SGHRS and YFSETQ. CDR3 sequence reads: CASSLDGSYNEQFF. The DNA of the CDR3 is TGCGCCAGCAGCTTGGACGGCTCCTACAATGAGCAGTTCTTC.

The J gene is TRBJ1-4, the V gene TRBV5-1; a possible D gene is TRBD1 (5 bases). Trimming removed 4 bases from V and 0 bases from J, with 13 bases in between. In germline, CDR1 is SGHRS, CDR2 YFSETQ. CDR3 length: 16 residues. CDR3 amino acids: CASSRGTLATNEKLFF. The CDR3 DNA follows: TGCGCCAGCAGCCGCGGGACTCTTGCAACTAATGAAAAACTGTTTTTT.

This CDR3 reads CASSEQGGGNQPQHF. The CDR3 DNA reads TGTGCCAGCAGTGAACAAGGGGGTGGCAATCAGCCCCAGCATTTT. The chain joins TRBV2 to TRBJ1-5; a weak D match, TRBD1 (6 bases). V was trimmed by 2 bases and J by 2 bases, leaving 10 bases between them. This CDR3 has 15 amino acids. Germline V gives CDR1 SNHLY, CDR2 FYNNEI.

The V call is TRBV11-1, the J call TRBJ2-3; TRBD2 aligns across 13 bases. V lost 1 base to trimming and J lost 11 bases; unmatched junction nucleotides: 0. The CDR3 consists of 13 residues. The V gene's germline CDR1 is SGHAT and CDR2 FQDESV (reference sequence). The CDR3 DNA reads as TGTGCCAGCAGCTTAGGACTAGCGGGGGGGCAGTATTTT. Amino acid sequence: CASSLGLAGGQYF. Based on the CDR3 plus reference TRBV11-1 and TRBJ2-3, the full variable domain is EAEVAQSPRYKITEKSQAVAFWCDPISGHATLYWYRQILGQGPELLVQFQDESVVDDSQLPKDRFSAERLKGVDSTLKIQPAELGDSAMYLCASSLGLAGGQYFGPGTRLTVL.

In this sample, this clone turned up once. The chain has TRBV29-1 and TRBJ2-5, with D tentatively TRBD2 (6 bases). Between the trimmed V and J ends, which lost 2 bases and 5 bases, there was a span of 9 bases. Germline assignment: CDR1 SQVTM and CDR2 ANQGSEA. CDR3 length: 12 amino acids. The DNA for the CDR3 is TGCAGCGTTGAATCCCGGGGGGAGACCCAGTACTTC. Translating gives CSVESRGETQYF. Full variable domain (missing parts from reference TRBV29-1 and TRBJ2-5): SAVISQKPSRDICQRGTSLTIQCQVDSQVTMMFWYRQQPGQSLTLIATANQGSEATYESGFVIDKFPISRPNLTFSTLTVSNMSPEDSSIYLCSVESRGETQYFGPGTRLLVL.

The chain employs TRBV5-1 and TRBJ2-7; 10 nucleotides align to TRBD1. CDR3 length: 16 residues. Germline trimming cut 4 bases from V and 4 bases from J; bases unmatched to any gene: 11. CDR1 is SGHRS and CDR2 is YFSETQ in the germline V gene. In nucleotides, the CDR3 is TGCGCCAGCAGCCCATTCCCGGGACAGGGGTCTTACGAGCAGTACTTC. Amino acids: CASSPFPGQGSYEQYF.

The V call is TRBV5-1, the J call TRBJ1-4; a possible D gene is TRBD1 (5 bases). The length of the CDR3 is 13 residues. The V end was cut by 4 bases, the J end by 6 bases, with 10 bases between. CDR1 is SGHRS and CDR2 is YFSETQ in the germline V gene. CDR3 coding DNA: TGCGCCAGCAGCGTAGACAGTTATGAAAAACTGTTTTTT. Its protein product is CASSVDSYEKLFF.

This chain joins TRBV7-9 and TRBJ2-2; 9 bases line up with TRBD2. Germline V lookup: CDR1 SEHNR, CDR2 FQNEAQ (reference sequence). With 3 bases clipped from V and 5 bases from J, the junction kept 4 bases outside the gene matches. CDR3 length: 15 residues. CDR3 in amino acids: CASSFGSGGTGELFF. The CDR3 DNA is TGTGCCAGCAGCTTCGGTAGCGGGGGAACCGGGGAGCTGTTTTTT.

The rearrangement uses TRBV10-3 and TRBJ2-7, with 11 bases aligning to TRBD1. J was trimmed by 6 bases and V by 6 bases; bases with no gene match: 7. The length of the CDR3 is 14 residues. Germline-derived CDR1 and CDR2 are ENHRY and SYGVKD. The CDR3 region is CAIRGDRGYSEQYF. The CDR3 bases are TGTGCCATCAGGGGGGACAGGGGGTATTCCGAGCAGTACTTC.

This clone was counted only a few times. The chain carries TRBV4-1 and TRBJ1-6, with D maybe TRBD1 (6 bases). The V end was cut by 0 bases, the J end by 10 bases, with 13 bases between. There are 15 residues in the CDR3. Germline CDR1 MGHRA, CDR2 YSYEKL. The CDR3 DNA is TGCGCCAGCAGCCAAGAAGACAGGCTATACTCACCCCTCCACTTT. Encoded protein: CASSQEDRLYSPLHF.

The chain joins TRBV15 to TRBJ1-1; the D is unclear. This CDR3 has 19 residues. V was cut by 0 bases and J by 1 base, with 21 bases left in between. Germline assignment: CDR1 LNHNV and CDR2 YYDKDF (reference sequence). The DNA of the CDR3 is TGTGCCACCAGCAGAGAGGTTGTGCGGGCGGGGAACGGGAACACTGAAGCTTTCTTT. Its protein product is CATSREVVRAGNGNTEAFF.

The V gene is TRBV12-3 or TRBV12-4, the J gene TRBJ1-5; TRBD1 might be the D (5 bases). CDR3 length: 13 residues. V lost 8 bases, J lost 4 bases, and 12 bases lay in between. CDR3 sequence reads: CASGGSSNQPQHF. The CDR3 DNA reads TGTGCCAGCGGGGGGTCCTCTAATCAGCCCCAGCATTTT.

The chain uses TRBV10-1 and TRBJ2-7; D gene ambiguous. CDR1 and CDR2 from the germline V gene are WNHNN and SYGVQD (reference sequence). The length of the CDR3 is 13 residues. V lost 0 bases to trimming and J lost 4 bases, with 7 bases between them. The CDR3 region has the DNA TGCGCCAGCAGTGAGTCTACTAAGTACGAGCAGTACTTC. Translating gives CASSESTKYEQYF.

The chain has TRBV18 and TRBJ2-7, with 12 bases fitting TRBD2. V dropped 1 base and J dropped 3; count of bases not matched to a gene: 10. The CDR3 runs 18 residues. Per the germline V gene, CDR1 is KGHSH and CDR2 is LQKENI. This chain's CDR3 is CASSPRRSLAGGGYEQYF. The DNA of the CDR3 is TGTGCCAGCTCACCACGCCGTTCACTAGCGGGGGGCGGCTACGAGCAGTACTTC.

The chain combines TRBV5-1 with TRBJ1-4, with a possible D match to TRBD1 (6 bases). Germline CDR1 SGHRS, CDR2 YFSETQ. This CDR3 has 14 amino acids. V lost 4 bases and J lost 3, with 10 bases in between. CDR3 nucleotides: TGCGCCAGCAGCATTGGACAGTCTAATGAAAAACTGTTTTTT. Translated: CASSIGQSNEKLFF.

The CDR3: CASRQGQARLETQYF. The DNA for the CDR3 is TGTGCCAGCAGACAGGGCCAGGCGCGTCTTGAGACCCAGTACTTC. The rearrangement links TRBV5-6 to TRBJ2-5; possible D gene TRBD1, 6 bases. CDR1 SGHDT and CDR2 YYEEEE come from the germline V gene. This CDR3 contains 15 residues. Trimming pared 5 bases from V and 5 bases from J, leaving 19 bases between.

J is TRBJ1-2 and V is TRBV5-4; perhaps TRBD1 as D (5 bases). The CDR3 has 12 amino acids. CDR1 and CDR2 (germline): SGHNT, YYREEE (reference sequence). V lost 4 bases, J lost 4 bases, and 8 bases lay in between. CDR3 region: CASSGDSYGYTF. CDR3 sequence (DNA): TGTGCCAGCAGCGGCGACAGCTATGGCTACACCTTC.

This chain's CDR3 is CASSVGQGALNTEAFF. CDR3 nucleotide sequence: TGTGCCAGCAGCGTTGGACAGGGGGCCCTGAACACTGAAGCTTTCTTT. The genes are TRBV2 and TRBJ1-1, with 11 bases that match TRBD1. V shed 6 bases and J 0 bases; nucleotides not matched to a gene: 6. The germline V gene encodes CDR1 SNHLY and CDR2 FYNNEI. CDR3 length equals 16 residues.

This clone has a single count. The V gene is TRBV5-1, the J gene TRBJ2-2; tentative D call: TRBD1 (6 bases). This CDR3 is built from 15 residues. The V and J ends lost 4 bases and 3 bases respectively, with 13 bases between them. Germline V CDR1 and CDR2: SGHRS, YFSETQ. CDR3 nucleotide sequence: TGCGCCAGCAGCCCCCAGGGGCAGGACACCGGGGAGCTGTTTTTT. This translates into CASSPQGQDTGELFF.

J is TRBJ2-7 and V is TRBV2, with D tentatively TRBD2 (6 bases). The V end was cut by 7 bases, the J end by 5 bases, with 24 bases between. CDR1 and CDR2 (germline): SNHLY, FYNNEI. The CDR3 extends over 16 amino acids. The CDR3 sequence: CASNTPRDPREDEQYF. Here the CDR3 DNA reads TGTGCCAGCAATACCCCCAGGGATCCCAGGGAGGACGAGCAGTACTTC.

The rearrangement joins TRBV5-6 to TRBJ2-1; 7 nucleotides match TRBD1. V was pared by 4 bases and J by 8 bases, with 3 bases of the junction left unmatched. The CDR3 totals 12 residues. Germline CDR1 is SGHDT and CDR2 is YYEEEE. DNA of the CDR3: TGTGCCAGCAGCGTGACAGGGTATGAGCAGTTCTTC. It translates to CASSVTGYEQFF.